This TCR beta chain emerged from a study of metastatic and nonmetastatic thyroid tumors. MiXCR was used by TCRdb to re-call the PCR reads. This sample yields about 89,000 clones, of which approximately 12% are seen a single time; 7% to 9% belongs to the top ten. This CDR3 region has 16 residues. The germline V gene encodes CDR1 SGHDT and CDR2 YYEEEE. Trimming at V came to 4 bases and at J to 4 bases, leaving 11 bases not matched to a gene. Thyroid surgery took place with no prior treatment in any patient. This clone came up many times. This clonotype was sampled from a female donor with papillary thyroid cancer or a benign thyroid nodule (not recorded which). Some clones in this sample may be carry-over from other donors' samples. The sequenced sample consisted of tumor tissue. The chain links TRBV5-6 to TRBJ2-5, with 9 bases lining up with TRBD2. The chain's CDR3 is CASSHTGTSFVETQYF. CDR3 in DNA: TGTGCCAGCAGCCACACCGGGACTAGCTTTGTAGAGACCCAGTACTTC.